This T cell receptor beta chain derives from a study of blood T cell repertoires in COVID-19. Across the study: The study drew acute and convalescent COVID-19 samples from the United States, Italy and Spain. T cells, B-cell-depleted T cells, or PBMCs provided the cDNA or gDNA that served as material.

Original data processing: Amplification with reference gene primers provided the estimates of nucleated cell counts. Generated by immunoSEQ multiplex PCR, the TCRdb table keeps only in-frame clones and is missing some. V and J calls plus clone size are reproduced from that table; the DNA served to infer D and trimming. The data hold hundreds of thousands of clones, with around 89% observed a single time. Germline lookup yields CDR1 LNHNV and CDR2 YYDKDF (reference sequence). J lost 13 bases, V lost 3 bases, and 7 bases had no gene match. The CDR3 is 13 residues long. The sequenced sample consisted of peripheral blood. This clonotype originated in a woman aged 45-65 years with active or convalescent COVID-19. This chain joins TRBV15 and TRBJ1-1, with TRBD1 identical over 11 bases. This chain's CDR3 is CATSRPGTGGLFF. DNA for the CDR3: TGTGCCACCAGCAGGCCCGGGACAGGGGGACTTTTCTTT.